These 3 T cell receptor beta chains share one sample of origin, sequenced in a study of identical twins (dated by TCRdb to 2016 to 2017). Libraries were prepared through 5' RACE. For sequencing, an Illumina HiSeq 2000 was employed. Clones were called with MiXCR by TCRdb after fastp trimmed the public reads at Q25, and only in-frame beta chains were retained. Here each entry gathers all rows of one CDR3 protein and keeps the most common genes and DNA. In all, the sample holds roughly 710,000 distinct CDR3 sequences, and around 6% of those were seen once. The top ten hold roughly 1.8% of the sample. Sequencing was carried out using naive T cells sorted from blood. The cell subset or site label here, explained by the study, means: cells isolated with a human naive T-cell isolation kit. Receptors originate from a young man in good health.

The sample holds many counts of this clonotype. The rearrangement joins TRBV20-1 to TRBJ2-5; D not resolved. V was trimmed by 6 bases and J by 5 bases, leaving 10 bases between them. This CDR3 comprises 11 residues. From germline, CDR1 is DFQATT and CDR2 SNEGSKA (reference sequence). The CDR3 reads CSATTGETQYF. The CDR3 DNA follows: TGCAGTGCCACAACCGGGGAGACCCAGTACTTC.

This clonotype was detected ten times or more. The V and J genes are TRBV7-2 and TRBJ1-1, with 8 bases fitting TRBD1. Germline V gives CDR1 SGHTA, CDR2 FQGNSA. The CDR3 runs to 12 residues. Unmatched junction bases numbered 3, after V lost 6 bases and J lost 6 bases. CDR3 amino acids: CASSRQGPEAFF. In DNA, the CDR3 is TGTGCCAGCAGTCGACAGGGGCCTGAAGCTTTCTTT.

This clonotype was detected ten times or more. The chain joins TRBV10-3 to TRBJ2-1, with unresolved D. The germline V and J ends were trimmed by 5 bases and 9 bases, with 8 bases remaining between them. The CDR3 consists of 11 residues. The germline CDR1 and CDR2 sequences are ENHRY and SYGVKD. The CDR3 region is CAISTEVEQFF. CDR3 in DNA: TGTGCCATCAGTACCGAGGTTGAGCAGTTCTTC.